This T cell receptor (beta chain) was captured by sequencing in a study of identifying expanded T cells in peripheral blood. Study-wide results and caveats: Roughly two-week clone count variance significantly increased as total template count grew. Over approximately two and four weeks, about 16.4 and 19 clones changed, versus around 1.3 between replicates.

To note about this clone: The antigen remains undetermined.

During the collection period, no donor immune events like infections were recorded. Clones were read by immunoSEQ multiplex PCR, and TCRdb kept only the in-frame ones, dropping some. Seen here are about 110,000 clones, around 90% observed once, and the top ten hold more than 6.5%. The ends were cut back, 1 base at V and 2 bases at J, with 9 bases in the middle. This CDR3 comprises 14 residues. The V gene's germline CDR1 is SGHRS and CDR2 YFSETQ. J is TRBJ2-5 and V is TRBV5-1; D gene ambiguous. Specimen: blood. The sequence was obtained from a person aged 18 to 70 in good health. CDR3 coding DNA: TGCGCCAGCAGCTTGAGGTGGGTGCAAGAGACCCAGTACTTC. This gives the protein CASSLRWVQETQYF.